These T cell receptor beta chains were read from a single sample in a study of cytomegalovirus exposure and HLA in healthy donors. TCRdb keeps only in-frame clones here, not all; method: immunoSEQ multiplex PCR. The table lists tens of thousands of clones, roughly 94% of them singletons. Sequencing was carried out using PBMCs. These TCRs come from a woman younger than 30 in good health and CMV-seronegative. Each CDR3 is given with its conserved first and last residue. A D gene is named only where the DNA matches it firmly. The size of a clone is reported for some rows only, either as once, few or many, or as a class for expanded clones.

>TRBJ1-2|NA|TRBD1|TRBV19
TGTGCCAGTAAAAGGAATCGGGACAGGGATGGCTACACCTTC
CASKRNRDRDGYTF
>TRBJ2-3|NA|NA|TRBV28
TGTGCCAGCAGTAGTGGGGGGTTAACTAGCACAGATACGCAGTATTTT
CASSSGGLTSTDTQYF
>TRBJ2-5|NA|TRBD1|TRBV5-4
TGTGCCAGCAGCTTGGGGACAGGCCCGTCTGGGACCCAGTACTTC
CASSLGTGPSGTQYF
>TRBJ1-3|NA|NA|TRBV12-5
TGTGCTAGTGGTTTGGGACTTGGAAACACCATATATTTT
CASGLGLGNTIYF
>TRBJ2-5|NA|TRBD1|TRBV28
TGTGCCAGCAGTACCCGGACAGGGGTAAGCGGGTCAACCCAAGAGACCCAGTACTTC
CASSTRTGVSGSTQETQYF
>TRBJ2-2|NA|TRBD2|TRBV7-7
TGTGCTAGCAGCCCAGCGGGGTCGAACACCGGGGAGCTGTTTTTT
CASSPAGSNTGELFF
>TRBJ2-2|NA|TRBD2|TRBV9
TGTGCCAGCAGCGTTCGACTAGCGGGGGACACCGGGGAGCTGTTTTTT
CASSVRLAGDTGELFF
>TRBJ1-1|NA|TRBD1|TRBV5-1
TGCGCCAGCAGCGCGGGACAGGGAGGGTCTGAAGCTTTCTTT
CASSAGQGGSEAFF
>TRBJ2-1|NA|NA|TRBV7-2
TGTGCCAGCAGCCCGAGTTATGAGCAGTTCTTC
CASSPSYEQFF
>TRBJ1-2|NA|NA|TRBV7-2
TGTGCCAGCAGCCTATTCCTCGGGTTTGGCTACACCTTC
CASSLFLGFGYTF
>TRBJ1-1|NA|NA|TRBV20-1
TGCAGTGCTAGTGAGGGTACTGAAGCTTTCTTT
CSASEGTEAFF
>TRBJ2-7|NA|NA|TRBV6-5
TGTGCCAGCAGAACCGGGCCAGGCGGGGAGCAGTACTTC
CASRTGPGGEQYF
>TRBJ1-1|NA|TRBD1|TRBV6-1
TGTGCCAGCAGTGAAGCGACAGGGGTCACTGAAGCTTTCTTT
CASSEATGVTEAFF
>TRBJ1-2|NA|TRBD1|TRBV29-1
TGCAGCGTTCGACAGGGGGAGCATGGCTACACCTTC
CSVRQGEHGYTF
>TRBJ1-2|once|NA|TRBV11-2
TGTGCCAGCAGCTTACGCCGCGGCGCAGGGGAAAACTATGGCTACACCTTC
CASSLRRGAGENYGYTF
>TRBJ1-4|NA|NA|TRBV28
TGTGCCAGCAGTTTGACTGCAGGGAAACTGTTTTTT
CASSLTAGKLFF
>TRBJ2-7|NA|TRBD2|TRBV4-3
TGCGCCAGCAGCCAAGATTGGCCTAGCGGATCCTACGAGCAGTACTTC
CASSQDWPSGSYEQYF
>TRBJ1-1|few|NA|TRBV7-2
TGTGCCAGCAGCCCGAGGTCTGAAGCTTTCTTT
CASSPRSEAFF
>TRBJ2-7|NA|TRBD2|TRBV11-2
TGTGCCAGCAGCTTAGGGACTAGCGGGGTACCTGGTTACGAGCAGTACTTC
CASSLGTSGVPGYEQYF
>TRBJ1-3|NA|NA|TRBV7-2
TGTGCCAGCAGCTTAGGAACAGGGAGCACCATATATTTT
CASSLGTGSTIYF
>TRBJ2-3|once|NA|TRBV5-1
TGCGCCAGCAGCCCAAGCATGGGGGCGACTGGTCCAGATACGCAGTATTTT
CASSPSMGATGPDTQYF
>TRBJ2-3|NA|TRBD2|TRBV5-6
TGTGCCAGCGGACAAGCCTGGACTAGCGGGAGTTCCTCAGATACGCAGTATTTT
CASGQAWTSGSSSDTQYF
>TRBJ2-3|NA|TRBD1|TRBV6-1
TGTGCCAGCAGTGACATGGACAGGGGACAGGGTACGCAGTATTTT
CASSDMDRGQGTQYF
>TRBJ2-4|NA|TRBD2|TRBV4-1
TGCGCCAGCAGCCCCAGTTTAGCGGGAGTCGTCCGCTCGCGAAACATTCAGTACTTC
CASSPSLAGVVRSRNIQYF
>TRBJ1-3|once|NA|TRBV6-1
TGTGCCAGCAGTGAAGGCATCCTGAGCTCTGGAAACACCATATATTTT
CASSEGILSSGNTIYF
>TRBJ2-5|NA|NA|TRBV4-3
TGCGCCAGCAGCCAAGGCCGGCTTGACAGTCAAGAGACCCAGTACTTC
CASSQGRLDSQETQYF
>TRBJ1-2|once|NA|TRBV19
TGTGCCAGTAGTATAGCGAACAGGGAGTCTCTTGGCTACACCTTC
CASSIANRESLGYTF
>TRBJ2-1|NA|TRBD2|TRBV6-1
TGTGCCAGCAGTGCCGGGACTAGCGGGGCCACATGGCAGTTCTTC
CASSAGTSGATWQFF
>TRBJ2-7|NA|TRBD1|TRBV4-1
TGCGCCAGCAGCCAAGTGTCGTCGGGAACAGGGGTATCCTACGAGCAGTACTTC
CASSQVSSGTGVSYEQYF
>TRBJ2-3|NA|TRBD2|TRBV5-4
TGTGCCAGCTCAGAGACTAGCGGGAGCGATACGCAGTATTTT
CASSETSGSDTQYF
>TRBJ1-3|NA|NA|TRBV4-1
TGCGCCAGCAGCCCGGTCCAAGTCGGAAACACCATATATTTT
CASSPVQVGNTIYF
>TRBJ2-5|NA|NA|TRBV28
TGTGCCAGCAGTTTGGCGGGGGCAGAGACCCAGTACTTC
CASSLAGAETQYF
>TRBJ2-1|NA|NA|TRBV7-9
TGTGCCAGCAGCGGGGGCGCGCGGTACAATGAGCAGTTCTTC
CASSGGARYNEQFF
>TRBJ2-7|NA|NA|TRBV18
TGTGCCAGCTCACCACTTCCGGCCGGGAGCTCCTACGAGCAGTACTTC
CASSPLPAGSSYEQYF
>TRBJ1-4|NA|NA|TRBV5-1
TGCGCCAGCAGCTTGGCTGGGAGACGGGATGAAAAACTGTTTTTT
CASSLAGRRDEKLFF
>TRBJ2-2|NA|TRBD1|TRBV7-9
TGTGCCAGCAGCTCCACGAGCGGCAGGGGGCTAGGCGGGGAGCTGTTTTTT
CASSSTSGRGLGGELFF
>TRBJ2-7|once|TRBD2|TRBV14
TGTGCCAGCAGCCCAGCCGGGAGGGCCTACGAGCAGTACTTC
CASSPAGRAYEQYF
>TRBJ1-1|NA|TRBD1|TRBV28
TGTGCCAGCAGTTCCCCCGGGACAGGCCTAGCTTTCTTT
CASSSPGTGLAFF
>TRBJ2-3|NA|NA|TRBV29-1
TGCAGCGTGGAGGACAGCACAGATACGCAGTATTTT
CSVEDSTDTQYF
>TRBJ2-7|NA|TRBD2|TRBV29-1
TGCAGCGTTGTTAGCGGGAGGGATTTCCCCGACGAGCAGTACTTC
CSVVSGRDFPDEQYF
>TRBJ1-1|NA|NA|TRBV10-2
TGCGCCAGCAGTGAGACTTACAACACTGAAGCTTTCTTT
CASSETYNTEAFF
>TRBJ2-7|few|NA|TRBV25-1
TGTGCCAGCAGTGAAAACAGCTACGAGCAGTACTTC
CASSENSYEQYF
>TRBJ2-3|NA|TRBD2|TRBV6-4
TGTGCCAGCAGTGTAGCGGGGGGCACAGATACGCAGTATTTT
CASSVAGGTDTQYF
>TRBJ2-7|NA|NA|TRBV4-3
TGCGCCAGCAGCCAAGAAGGAGGGTACGGGTACCACGAGCAGTACTTC
CASSQEGGYGYHEQYF
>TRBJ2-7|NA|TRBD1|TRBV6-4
TGTGCCAGCAGGGGACAGGGTCACGAGCAGTACTTC
CASRGQGHEQYF
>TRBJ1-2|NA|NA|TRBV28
TGTGCCAGCAGTTTGGAGGGTTATGGCTACACCTTC
CASSLEGYGYTF
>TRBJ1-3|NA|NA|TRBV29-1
TGCAGCGTTGCCTCGGGAGGAAACACCATATATTTT
CSVASGGNTIYF
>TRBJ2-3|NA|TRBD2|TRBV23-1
TGCGCCAGCAGTCAATCTAGGTTTGAACTAGCGGTACTCACAGATACGCAGTATTTT
CASSQSRFELAVLTDTQYF
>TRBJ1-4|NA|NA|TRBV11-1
TGTGCCAGCAGCCCAGGGGTGAGCGAAAAACTGTTTTTT
CASSPGVSEKLFF
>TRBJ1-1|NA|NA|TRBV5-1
TGCGCCAGCAGCCCCGGACAGTTAGAAGCTTTCTTT
CASSPGQLEAFF
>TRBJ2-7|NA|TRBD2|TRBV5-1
TGCGCCAGCAGCTGGGCGCTAGCGGGCCCCTACGAGCAGTACTTC
CASSWALAGPYEQYF
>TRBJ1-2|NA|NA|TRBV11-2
TGTGCCAGCAGCTTAGCACAGACTAACTATGGCTACACCTTC
CASSLAQTNYGYTF
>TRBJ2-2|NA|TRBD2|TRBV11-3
TGTGCCAGCAGCTACTCCAGGACTAGACCACCCGGGGAGCTGTTTTTT
CASSYSRTRPPGELFF
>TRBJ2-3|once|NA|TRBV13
TGTGCCAGCAGCATGTTAGAGACAGATACGCAGTATTTT
CASSMLETDTQYF